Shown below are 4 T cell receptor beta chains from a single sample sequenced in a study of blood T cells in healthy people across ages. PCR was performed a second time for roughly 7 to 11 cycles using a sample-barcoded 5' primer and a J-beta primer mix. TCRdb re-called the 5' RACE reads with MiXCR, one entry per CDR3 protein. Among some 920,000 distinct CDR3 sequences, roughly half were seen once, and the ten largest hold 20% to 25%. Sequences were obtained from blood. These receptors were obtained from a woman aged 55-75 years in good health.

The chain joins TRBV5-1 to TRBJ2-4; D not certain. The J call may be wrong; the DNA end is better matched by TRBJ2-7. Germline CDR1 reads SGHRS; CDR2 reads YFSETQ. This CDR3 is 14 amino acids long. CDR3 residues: CASSHSDNNYEQYF. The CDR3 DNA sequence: TGCGCCAGCAGTCATTCCGACAATAACTACGAGCAGTACTTC.

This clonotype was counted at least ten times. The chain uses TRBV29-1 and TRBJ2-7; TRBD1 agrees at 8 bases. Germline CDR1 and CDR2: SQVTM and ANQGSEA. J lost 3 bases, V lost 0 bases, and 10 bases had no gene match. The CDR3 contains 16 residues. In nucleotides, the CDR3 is TGCAGCGTTGAAGATCCCTCCCGGGACAGGCACTACGAGCAGTACTTC. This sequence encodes CSVEDPSRDRHYEQYF.

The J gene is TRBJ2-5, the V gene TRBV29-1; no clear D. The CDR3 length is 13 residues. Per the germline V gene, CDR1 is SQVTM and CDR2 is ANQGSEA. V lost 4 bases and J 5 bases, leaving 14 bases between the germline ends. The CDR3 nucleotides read TGCAGCGTTGGCGGCTCATCAAGGGAGACCCAGTACTTC. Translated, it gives CSVGGSSRETQYF.

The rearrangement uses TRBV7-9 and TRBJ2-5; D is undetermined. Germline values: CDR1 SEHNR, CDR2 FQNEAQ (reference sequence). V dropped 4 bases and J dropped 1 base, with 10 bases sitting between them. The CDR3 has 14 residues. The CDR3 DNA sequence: TGTGCCAGCAGCTCACTCGCTAGCCAAGAGACCCAGTACTTC. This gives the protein CASSSLASQETQYF.